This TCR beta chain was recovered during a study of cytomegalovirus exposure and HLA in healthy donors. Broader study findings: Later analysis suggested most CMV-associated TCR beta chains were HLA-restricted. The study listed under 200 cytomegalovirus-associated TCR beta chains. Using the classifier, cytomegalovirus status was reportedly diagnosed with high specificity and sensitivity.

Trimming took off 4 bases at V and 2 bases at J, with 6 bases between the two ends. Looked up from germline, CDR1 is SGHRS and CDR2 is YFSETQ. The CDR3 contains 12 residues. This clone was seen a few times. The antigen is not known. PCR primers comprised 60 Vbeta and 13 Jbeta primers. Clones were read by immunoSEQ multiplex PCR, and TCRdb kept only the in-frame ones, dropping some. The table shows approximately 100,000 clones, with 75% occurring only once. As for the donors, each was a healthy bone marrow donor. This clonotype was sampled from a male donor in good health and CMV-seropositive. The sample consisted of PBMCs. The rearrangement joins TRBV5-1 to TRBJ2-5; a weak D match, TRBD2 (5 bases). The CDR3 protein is CASSREQETQYF. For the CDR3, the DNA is TGCGCCAGCAGCAGGGAGCAAGAGACCCAGTACTTC.